This T cell receptor beta chain was sequenced in a study of Ad26.COV2.S vaccination and SARS-CoV-2 variants. Study background: The vaccine Ad26.COV2.S was put into the muscle once, or twice with 56 days between.

The sample's treatment: over 15 received Ad26.COV2.S at low or high dose, single or two shots; about 5 received placebo; per-sample allocation not given. Sampling was performed 63 days after the first vaccine or placebo injection. Boston supplied an adult donor aged 18-55 years. Trimming removed 6 bases from V and 3 bases from J, with 17 bases in between. The CDR3 totals 15 residues. CDR1 is SNHLY, CDR2 FYNNEI, per germline. Measured with immunoSEQ multiplex PCR; TCRdb has only the in-frame clones, and not every one. The table shows 350,000 to 550,000 clones, with 89% occurring only once. This sequence joins TRBV2 and TRBJ1-2; a possible D gene is TRBD1 (5 bases). This receptor was identified in a person aged 18-65 years who received the Ad26.COV2.S COVID-19 vaccine or a placebo. The material sequenced was peripheral blood, taken in a trial of Ad26.COV2.S vaccine versus placebo. The CDR3 loop is CASSNLGAADYGYTF. Written as DNA, the CDR3 is TGTGCCAGCAGCAACTTAGGGGCCGCCGACTATGGCTACACCTTC.